Below, 4 T cell receptor beta chains from the same sample are listed, as sequenced in a study of CD8+CD57+ T cells in acquired aplastic anemia. Template material for TCR beta VDJ and CDR3 profiling consisted of genomic DNA. TCRdb itself ran the reads through MiXCR, one entry per CDR3 protein. Seen here are about 250,000 distinct CDR3 sequences, 45% to 50% observed once, and the top ten hold over 7.5%. Previously, flow cytometry had revealed CD8+CD57+ cell expansion in the patients chosen for sequencing. The sequencing sample was made of sorted CD4+, CD8+, or CD8+CD57+ T cells (not recorded which) from PBMCs. All receptors derive from a human donor with aplastic anemia.

This clonotype was observed at least ten times. V is TRBV29-1 and J is TRBJ2-7, with D perhaps matching TRBD1 (5 bases). This CDR3 has 16 residues. Germline V gives CDR1 SQVTM, CDR2 ANQGSEA. Trimming pared 0 bases from V and 0 bases from J, leaving 15 bases between. This CDR3 is CSVEDRAGSSSYEQYF. CDR3 nucleotide sequence: TGCAGCGTTGAAGATCGGGCAGGGTCGAGCTCCTACGAGCAGTACTTC.

The chain carries TRBV5-4 and TRBJ1-2, with a possible D match to TRBD1 (6 bases). The V end lost 4 bases, the J end lost 0 bases, and 10 bases lay between the germline ends. The V gene's germline CDR1 is SGHNT and CDR2 YYREEE (reference sequence). The CDR3 totals 14 residues. The CDR3, as DNA: TGTGCCAGCAGCGTAGGGACACCTAACTATGGCTACACCTTC. Amino acids: CASSVGTPNYGYTF.

This clonotype was seen a handful of times. V gene TRBV19 combines with J gene TRBJ1-1; D is uncertain. CDR3 length equals 15 residues. V was pared by 2 bases and J by 1 base, with 11 bases between. Per germline, CDR1 LNHDA and CDR2 SQIVND (reference sequence). The CDR3 bases are TGTGCCAGTAGTATATACTGGGCAGGGAACACTGAAGCTTTCTTT. It translates to CASSIYWAGNTEAFF.

The chain recombines TRBV2 with TRBJ1-5, with a tentative D call TRBD1 (6 bases). The CDR3 loop spans 15 amino acids. In germline, CDR1 is SNHLY, CDR2 FYNNEI. The V end lost 4 bases, the J end lost 1 base, and 11 bases lay between the germline ends. The CDR3 region has the DNA TGTGCCAGCAGTGCCCGGACAGCCAGCAATCAGCCCCAGCATTTT. This encodes CASSARTASNQPQHF.